The 15 T cell receptor beta chains below come from one sample, sequenced in a study of blood T cell repertoires in COVID-19. Assay used: immunoSEQ multiplex PCR; TCRdb lists only in-frame clones, some missing. This repertoire shows about 280,000 clones, over 75% found once; its top ten account for 13%. The sequenced sample was peripheral blood. These receptors were collected from a human donor in a cohort sampled during active COVID-19.

Only one count was recorded for this clone. V usage is TRBV6-5 and J usage is TRBJ1-3; 10 nucleotides align to TRBD1. CDR3 length: 14 residues. Unmatched junction bases numbered 3, after V lost 5 bases and J lost 5 bases. Germline V gives CDR1 MNHEY, CDR2 SVGAGI. CDR3 region: CASSPGQGRNTIYF. CDR3 nucleotides: TGTGCCAGCAGTCCGGGACAGGGGCGAAACACCATATATTTT.

J is TRBJ2-7 and V is TRBV5-1; 11 nucleotides match TRBD2. This CDR3 region has 17 residues. Germline V CDR1 and CDR2: SGHRS, YFSETQ. With V trimmed by 0 bases and J by 0 bases, 5 bases remained unmatched. The CDR3 DNA reads as TGCGCCAGCAGCTTGGCAGGACTAGCGGGTGGCTCCTACGAGCAGTACTTC. Its translation is CASSLAGLAGGSYEQYF.

J is TRBJ2-7 and V is TRBV27; TRBD2 is a possible D gene (5 bases). V was trimmed by 3 bases and J by 6 bases, leaving 12 bases between them. Germline CDR1 reads MNHEY; CDR2 reads SMNVEV (reference sequence). There are 13 residues in the CDR3. For the CDR3, the DNA is TGTGCCAGCAGTTTTGACTACACAACCGAGCAGTACTTC. As protein: CASSFDYTTEQYF.

This chain uses TRBV9 with TRBJ2-1; no clear D gene. This CDR3 contains 16 residues. Germline V lookup: CDR1 SGDLS, CDR2 YYNGEE. V shed 0 bases and J shed 0 bases, with 10 bases lying between them. The CDR3 nucleotides read TGTGCCAGCAGCGTAGCTCCAAGGAGCTCCTACAATGAGCAGTTCTTC. Its translation: CASSVAPRSSYNEQFF.

The CDR3, as DNA: TGTGCCAGCACTCAAGGGGGATCGGGCTCCTACGAGCAGTACTTC. This gives the protein CASTQGGSGSYEQYF. V and J are TRBV28 and TRBJ2-7; perhaps TRBD1 as D (6 bases). V was clipped by 7 bases and J by 0 bases, with 16 bases between them. The CDR3 loop spans 15 amino acids. From germline, CDR1 is MDHEN and CDR2 SYDVKM.

The V call is TRBV21-1, the J call TRBJ1-5; whether TRBD1, the table's D call, matches the DNA was not checked. TRBV21-1 is a pseudogene locus. The CDR3 runs to 14 residues. CDR3: CASSTYRGLSPQHF. The DNA for the CDR3 is TGTGCCAGCAGCACCTACAGGGGTCTTTCGCCCCAGCATTTT.

The chain joins TRBV5-5 to TRBJ2-2, with D maybe TRBD2 (6 bases). CDR3 length equals 13 residues. Per germline, CDR1 SGHKS and CDR2 YYEKEE (reference sequence). Trimming took off 4 bases at V and 7 bases at J, with 11 bases between the two ends. The CDR3 is CASSLVGGGELFF. The CDR3 region has the DNA TGTGCCAGCAGCCTGGTGGGGGGCGGGGAGCTGTTTTTT.

This chain links TRBV7-9 with TRBJ2-1; the match to TRBD2 covers 11 bases. Germline assignment: CDR1 SEHNR and CDR2 FQNEAQ (reference sequence). The CDR3 contains 19 residues. J lost 4 bases, V lost 4 bases, and 15 bases had no gene match. The CDR3 sequence is CASSSLTPPGTSGYNEQFF. CDR3 DNA: TGTGCCAGCAGCTCTTTGACCCCGCCAGGGACTAGCGGATACAATGAGCAGTTCTTC.

The J gene is TRBJ2-1, the V gene TRBV11-3; D gene ambiguous. The length of the CDR3 is 14 residues. V dropped 5 bases and J dropped 6 bases, with 14 bases sitting between them. Germline CDR1 is SGHNT and CDR2 is YENEEA. CDR3 bases: TGTGCCAGCAGCCGATCTGACTTATCCAATGAGCAGTTCTTC. This translates into CASSRSDLSNEQFF.

This clone was recorded only once. The J gene is TRBJ2-5, the V gene TRBV7-3; 9 nucleotides align to TRBD1. The CDR3 contains 15 residues. Germline-derived CDR1 and CDR2 are SGHTA and FQGTGA. V was pared by 0 bases and J by 5 bases, with 4 bases of the junction left unmatched. CDR3 nucleotide sequence: TGTGCCAGCAGCTTAACGGGACAGGGTGGGGAGACCCAGTACTTC. This gives the protein CASSLTGQGGETQYF.

The chain recombines TRBV27 with TRBJ1-4; D is unresolved. V was clipped by 5 bases and J by 8 bases, with 18 bases between them. The CDR3 is 15 amino acids. Per germline, CDR1 MNHEY and CDR2 SMNVEV (reference sequence). The CDR3, as DNA: TGTGCCAGCAGTCTAGAGATGCGGGGAACCGAAAAACTGTTTTTT. This gives the protein CASSLEMRGTEKLFF.

The rearrangement joins TRBV24-1 to TRBJ1-2; tentatively, D is TRBD1 (5 bases). Trimming removed 4 bases from V and 8 bases from J, with 13 bases in between. There are 13 residues in the CDR3. Germline assignment: CDR1 KGHDR and CDR2 SFDVKD. The CDR3 loop is CATSDGLKGGYTF. CDR3 bases: TGTGCCACCAGTGACGGACTAAAGGGGGGCTACACCTTC.

The chain employs TRBV12-5 and TRBJ2-3; D remains unclear. This CDR3 spans 12 amino acids. Germline V gene data show CDR1 as LGHNT and CDR2 as FRNRAP. V was pared by 5 bases and J by 2 bases, with 5 bases between. The CDR3 loop is CASGPVTDTQYF. In DNA, the CDR3 is TGTGCTAGTGGTCCGGTCACAGATACGCAGTATTTT.

This clone appeared a few times. This chain links TRBV7-2 with TRBJ2-5; 13 bases match TRBD2. Germline CDR1 SGHTA, CDR2 FQGNSA. V dropped 5 bases and J dropped 4; count of bases not matched to a gene: 4. This CDR3 comprises 15 residues. The CDR3 is CASSTSGRGVETQYF. CDR3 bases: TGTGCCAGCAGCACTAGCGGGAGGGGGGTAGAGACCCAGTACTTC.

This rearrangement joins TRBV18 to TRBJ2-1; D gene unclear. The length of the CDR3 is 13 residues. Germline V gives CDR1 KGHSH, CDR2 LQKENI. V was clipped by 1 base and J by 10 bases, with 11 bases between them. CDR3 loop: CASSPLDIAEQFF. CDR3 bases: TGTGCCAGCTCACCACTCGACATCGCCGAGCAGTTCTTC.